This TCR beta chain originates from a study of blood T cell repertoires in COVID-19. Overall study: Samples taken during acute and convalescent COVID-19 were collected in the United States, Italy and Spain. Nucleic acid was either cDNA or gDNA, and it came from T cells, B-cell-depleted T cells, or PBMCs.

In the original workflow: Reference gene primer amplification yielded estimated nucleated cell counts. TCRdb's table, derived via immunoSEQ multiplex PCR, lists solely in-frame clones and lacks some. Clone size and V and J calls were adopted from that table, with D and trimming inferred from the DNA. The sample gives about 68,000 clones, roughly 85% of which show up once; approximately 23% is in the top ten. Germline values: CDR1 MNHEY, CDR2 SVGAGI. Trimming took 2 bases from V and 10 from J, leaving 9 bases between them. The CDR3 has 13 amino acids. This chain connects TRBV6-5 to TRBJ1-6; tentative D call: TRBD1 (5 bases). Sequenced material: peripheral blood. The sequence was collected from a man between 50 and 59 years old with acute or convalescent COVID-19. The CDR3 DNA is TGTGCCAGCAGTTACGGAGGGGAGTCACCCCTCCACTTT. The encoded protein is CASSYGGESPLHF.